One sample yielded the 10 T cell receptor beta chains listed below, sequenced in a study of identical twins. Using its own MiXCR run on the 5' RACE reads, TCRdb lists one record per CDR3 protein. The table records hundreds of thousands of distinct CDR3 sequences, around a sixth of them present only once. These same data were also listed under a study on T cells expressing NK-cell markers.

Material for sequencing was PBMCs. The receptors here all came from a young woman in good health.

This clonotype appeared once. The V and J genes are TRBV29-1 and TRBJ2-7; D remains unclear. The germline V gene has CDR1 SQVTM and CDR2 ANQGSEA. The CDR3 spans 13 residues. V was clipped by 0 bases and J by 4 bases, with 10 bases between them. The CDR3 region is CSVEDQGIYEQYF. In nucleotides, the CDR3 is TGCAGCGTTGAAGATCAAGGGATTTACGAGCAGTACTTC.

This rearrangement joins TRBV25-1 to TRBJ1-2; D remains ambiguous. The CDR3 contains 14 residues. Germline loops: CDR1 MGHDK, CDR2 SYGVNS. The ends were cut back, 3 bases at V and 8 bases at J, with 16 bases in the middle. This CDR3 reads CASSDLPVGDGYTF. The CDR3 region has the DNA TGTGCCAGCAGTGATTTGCCGGTGGGTGACGGCTACACCTTC.

The V and J genes are TRBV20-1 and TRBJ2-4, with D possibly matching TRBD2 (5 bases). Per germline, CDR1 DFQATT and CDR2 SNEGSKA (reference sequence). This CDR3 contains 15 residues. V was clipped by 3 bases and J by 6 bases, with 18 bases between them. CDR3 protein: CSASIPPSSRNIQYF. The CDR3 nucleotides are TGCAGTGCTAGCATCCCCCCGTCTAGCAGAAACATTCAGTACTTC.

The CDR3 sequence: CSARGDSPEQYF. The DNA for the CDR3 is TGCAGTGCTAGAGGGGACTCCCCGGAGCAGTACTTC. This chain links TRBV20-1 with TRBJ2-7, with D possibly matching TRBD2 (6 bases). The CDR3 contains 12 residues. Trimming cost V 1 base and J 7 bases, with 11 bases left between them. Germline V CDR1 and CDR2: DFQATT, SNEGSKA (reference sequence).

This rearrangement joins TRBV4-2 to TRBJ2-1; D is possibly TRBD2 (6 bases). V was clipped by 4 bases and J by 3 bases, with 19 bases between them. The CDR3 covers 17 residues. CDR1 is LGHNA, CDR2 YNFKEQ, per germline. CDR3 loop: CASSPGLLGGLYNEQFF. The CDR3 DNA follows: TGTGCCAGCAGCCCCGGGCTCCTGGGAGGCCTCTACAATGAGCAGTTCTTC.

The table lists this clonotype with many counts. This rearrangement joins TRBV6-5 to TRBJ2-3; 7 bases align to TRBD1. Looked up from germline, CDR1 is MNHEY and CDR2 is SVGAGI. Unmatched junction bases numbered 4, after V lost 0 bases and J lost 4 bases. The CDR3 consists of 15 residues. DNA for the CDR3: TGTGCCAGCAGTTACTCAGGGGGCAAGCCAGATACGCAGTATTTT. Translated: CASSYSGGKPDTQYF.

The chain combines TRBV25-1 with TRBJ2-3, with 8 bases aligning to TRBD2. The CDR3 covers 16 residues. Looked up from germline, CDR1 is MGHDK and CDR2 is SYGVNS. J was trimmed by 6 bases and V by 1 base; bases with no gene match: 9. CDR3 in amino acids: CASSEWVAGTRDTQYF. Here the CDR3 DNA reads TGTGCCAGCAGTGAATGGGTAGCGGGAACAAGGGATACGCAGTATTTT.

This clonotype was seen more than once but under ten times. The chain uses TRBV5-1 and TRBJ2-1, with a weak D call TRBD2 (6 bases). The germline V gene has CDR1 SGHRS and CDR2 YFSETQ. There are 16 residues in the CDR3. V lost 2 bases to trimming and J lost 6 bases, with 18 bases between them. CDR3 DNA: TGCGCCAGCAGCTTTGTGCGGGACTCGAAGTTCAATGAGCAGTTCTTC. Amino acids: CASSFVRDSKFNEQFF.

The chain couples TRBV20-1 to TRBJ2-1, with 14 bases that match TRBD2. The CDR3 extends over 18 amino acids. Germline V gives CDR1 DFQATT, CDR2 SNEGSKA (reference sequence). Trimming removed 1 base from V and 0 bases from J; junction bases left unmatched: 5. CDR3 coding DNA: TGCAGTGCTAGAGCGTCGGGACTAGCGGGAGCCTCCTACAATGAGCAGTTCTTC. Residues: CSARASGLAGASYNEQFF.

A few counts support this clonotype. The chain couples TRBV4-3 to TRBJ2-7, with 7 bases that match TRBD1. The CDR3 totals 19 residues. The ends lost 2 bases at V and 3 bases at J; junction bases unmatched: 19. Germline V gives CDR1 LGHNA, CDR2 YSLEER. The chain's CDR3 is CASSQRLRATGRELYEQYF. Here the CDR3 DNA reads TGCGCCAGCAGCCAACGCCTGCGGGCGACAGGGAGAGAGCTCTACGAGCAGTACTTC.